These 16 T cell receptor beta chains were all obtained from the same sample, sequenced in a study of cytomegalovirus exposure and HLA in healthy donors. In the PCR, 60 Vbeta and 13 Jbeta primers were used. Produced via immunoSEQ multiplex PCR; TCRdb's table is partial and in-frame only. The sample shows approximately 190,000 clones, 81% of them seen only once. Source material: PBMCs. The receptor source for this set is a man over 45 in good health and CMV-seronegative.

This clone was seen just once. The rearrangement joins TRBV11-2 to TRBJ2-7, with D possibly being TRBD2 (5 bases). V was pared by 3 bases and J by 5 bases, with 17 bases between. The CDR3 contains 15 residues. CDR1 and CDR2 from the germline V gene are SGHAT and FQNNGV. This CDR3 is CASSFFLRAGHEQYF. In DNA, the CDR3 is TGTGCCAGCAGCTTTTTCCTGAGGGCTGGCCACGAGCAGTACTTC.

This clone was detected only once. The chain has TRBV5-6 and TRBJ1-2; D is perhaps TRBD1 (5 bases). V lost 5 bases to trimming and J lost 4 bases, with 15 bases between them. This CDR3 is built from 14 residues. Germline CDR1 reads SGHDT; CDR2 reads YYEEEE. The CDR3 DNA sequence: TGTGCCAGCAGGCAGGGTGGATCTAGCTATGGCTACACCTTC. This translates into CASRQGGSSYGYTF.

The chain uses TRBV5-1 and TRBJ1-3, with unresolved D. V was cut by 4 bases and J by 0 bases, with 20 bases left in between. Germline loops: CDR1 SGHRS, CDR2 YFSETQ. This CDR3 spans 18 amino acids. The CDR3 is CASSAKRFRESSGNTIYF. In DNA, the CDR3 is TGCGCCAGCAGCGCGAAGCGGTTTCGGGAGAGCTCTGGAAACACCATATATTTT.

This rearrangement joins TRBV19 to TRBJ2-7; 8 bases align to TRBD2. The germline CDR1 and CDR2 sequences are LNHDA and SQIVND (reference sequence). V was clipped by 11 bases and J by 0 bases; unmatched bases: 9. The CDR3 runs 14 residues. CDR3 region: CASTSGGSSYEQYF. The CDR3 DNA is TGTGCCTCTACGAGCGGGGGAAGCTCCTACGAGCAGTACTTC. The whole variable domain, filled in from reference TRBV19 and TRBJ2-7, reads DGGITQSPKYLFRKEGQNVTLSCEQNLNHDAMYWYRQDPGQGLRLIYYSQIVNDFQKGDIAEGYSVSREKKESFPLTVTSAQKNPTAFYLCASTSGGSSYEQYFGPGTRLTVT.

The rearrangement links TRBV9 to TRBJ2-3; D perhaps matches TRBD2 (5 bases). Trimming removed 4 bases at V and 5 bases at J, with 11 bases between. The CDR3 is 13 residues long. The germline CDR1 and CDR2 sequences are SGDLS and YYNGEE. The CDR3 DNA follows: TGTGCCAGCAGCCCCAAAGAGGGAGATACGCAGTATTTT. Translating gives CASSPKEGDTQYF.

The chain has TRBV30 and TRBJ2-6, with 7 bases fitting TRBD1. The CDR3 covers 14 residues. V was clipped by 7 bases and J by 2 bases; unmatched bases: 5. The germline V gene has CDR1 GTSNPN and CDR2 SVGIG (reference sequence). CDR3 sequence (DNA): TGTGCCTCATACAGGGGTCCTGGGGCCAACGTCCTGACTTTC. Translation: CASYRGPGANVLTF.

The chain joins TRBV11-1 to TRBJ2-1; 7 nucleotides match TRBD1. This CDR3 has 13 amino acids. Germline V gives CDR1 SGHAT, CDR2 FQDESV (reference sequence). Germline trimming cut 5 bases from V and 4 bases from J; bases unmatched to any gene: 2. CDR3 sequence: CASSPRGYNEQFF. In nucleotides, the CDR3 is TGTGCCAGCAGCCCCAGGGGGTACAATGAGCAGTTCTTC.

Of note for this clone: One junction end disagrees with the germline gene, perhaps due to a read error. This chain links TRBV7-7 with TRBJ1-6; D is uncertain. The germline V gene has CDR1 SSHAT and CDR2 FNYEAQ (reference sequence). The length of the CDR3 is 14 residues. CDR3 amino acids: CASSFRDSNSPLHF. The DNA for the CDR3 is TGTGCTAGCAGCTTCCGGGATTCCAATTCACCCCTCCACTTT.

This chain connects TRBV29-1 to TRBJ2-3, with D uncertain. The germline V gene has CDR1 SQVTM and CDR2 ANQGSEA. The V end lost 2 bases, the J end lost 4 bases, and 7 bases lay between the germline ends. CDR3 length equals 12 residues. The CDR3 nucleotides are TGCAGCGTTGAATCGGTGGCAGATACGCAGTATTTT. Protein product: CSVESVADTQYF.

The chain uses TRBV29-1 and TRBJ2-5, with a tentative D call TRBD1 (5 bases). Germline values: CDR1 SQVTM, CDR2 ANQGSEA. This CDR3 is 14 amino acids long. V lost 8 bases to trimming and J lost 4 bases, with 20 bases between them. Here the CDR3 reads CSPSGQGSGETQYF. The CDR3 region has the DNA TGCAGCCCCTCTGGGCAGGGCAGTGGAGAGACCCAGTACTTC.

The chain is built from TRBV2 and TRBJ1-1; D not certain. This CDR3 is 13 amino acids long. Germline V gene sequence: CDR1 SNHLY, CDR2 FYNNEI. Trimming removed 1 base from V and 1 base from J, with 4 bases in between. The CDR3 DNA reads TGTGCCAGCAGTGAAGTCTGGAACACTGAAGCTTTCTTT. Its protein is CASSEVWNTEAFF. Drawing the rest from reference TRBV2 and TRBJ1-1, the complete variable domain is EPEVTQTPSHQVTQMGQEVILRCVPISNHLYFYWYRQILGQKVEFLVSFYNNEISEKSEIFDDQFSVERPDGSNFTLKIRSTKLEDSAMYFCASSEVWNTEAFFGQGTRLTVV.

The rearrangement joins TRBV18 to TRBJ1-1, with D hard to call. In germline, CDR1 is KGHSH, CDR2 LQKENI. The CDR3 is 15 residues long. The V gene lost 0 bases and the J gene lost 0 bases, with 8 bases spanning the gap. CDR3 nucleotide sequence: TGTGCCAGCTCACCACCGTCAGTATTGAACACTGAAGCTTTCTTT. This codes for CASSPPSVLNTEAFF.

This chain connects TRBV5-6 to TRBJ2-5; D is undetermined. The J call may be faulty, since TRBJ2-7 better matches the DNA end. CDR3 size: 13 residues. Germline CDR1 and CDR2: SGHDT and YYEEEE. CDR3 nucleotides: TGTGCCAGCAGCTTGGGTAGTTCCTACGAGCAGTACTTC. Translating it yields CASSLGSSYEQYF.

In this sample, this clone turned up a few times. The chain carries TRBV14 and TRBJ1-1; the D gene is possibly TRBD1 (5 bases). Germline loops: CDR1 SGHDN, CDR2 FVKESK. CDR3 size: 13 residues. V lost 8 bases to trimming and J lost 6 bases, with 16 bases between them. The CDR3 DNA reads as TGTGCCAGCCGGGACGGGGGTCGGGCTGAAGCTTTCTTT. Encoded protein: CASRDGGRAEAFF.

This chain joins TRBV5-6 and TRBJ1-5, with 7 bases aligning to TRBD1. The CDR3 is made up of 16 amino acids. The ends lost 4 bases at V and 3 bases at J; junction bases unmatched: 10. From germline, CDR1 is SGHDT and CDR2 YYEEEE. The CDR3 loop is CASSKQTGVVNQPQHF. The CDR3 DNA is TGTGCCAGCAGCAAGCAAACAGGGGTGGTCAATCAGCCCCAGCATTTT. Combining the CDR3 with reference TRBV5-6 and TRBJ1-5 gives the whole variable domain DAGVTQSPTHLIKTRGQQVTLRCSPKSGHDTVSWYQQALGQGPQFIFQYYEEEERQRGNFPDRFSGHQFPNYSSELNVNALLLGDSALYLCASSKQTGVVNQPQHFGDGTRLSIL.

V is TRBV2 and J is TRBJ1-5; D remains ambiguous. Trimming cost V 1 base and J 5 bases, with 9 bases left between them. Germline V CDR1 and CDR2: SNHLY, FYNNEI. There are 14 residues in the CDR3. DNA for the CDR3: TGTGCCAGCAGTGAAGGTGCAGGCTATCAGCCCCAGCATTTT. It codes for CASSEGAGYQPQHF.